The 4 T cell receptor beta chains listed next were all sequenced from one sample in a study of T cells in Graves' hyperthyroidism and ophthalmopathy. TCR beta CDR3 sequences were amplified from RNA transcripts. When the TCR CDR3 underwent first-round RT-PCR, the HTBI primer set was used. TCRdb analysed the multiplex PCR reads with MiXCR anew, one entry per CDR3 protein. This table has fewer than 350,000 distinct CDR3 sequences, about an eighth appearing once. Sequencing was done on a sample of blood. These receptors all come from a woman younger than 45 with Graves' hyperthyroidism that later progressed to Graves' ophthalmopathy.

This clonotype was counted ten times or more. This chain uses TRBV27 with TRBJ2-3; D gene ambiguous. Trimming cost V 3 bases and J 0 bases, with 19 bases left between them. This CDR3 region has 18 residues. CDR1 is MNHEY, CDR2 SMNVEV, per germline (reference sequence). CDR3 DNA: TGTGCCAGCAGTTTGGGAAAATCAGCGCGACCTAGCACAGATACGCAGTATTTT. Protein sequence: CASSLGKSARPSTDTQYF.

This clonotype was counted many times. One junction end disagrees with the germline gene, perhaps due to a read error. This chain's CDR3 is CASTTRVGTETFF. The CDR3 DNA follows: TGTGCCAGCACCACCAGGGTTGGGACTGAAACTTTCTTT. The J gene is TRBJ1-1, the V gene TRBV12-3 or TRBV12-4; D possibly corresponds to TRBD1 (5 bases). The CDR3 covers 13 residues.

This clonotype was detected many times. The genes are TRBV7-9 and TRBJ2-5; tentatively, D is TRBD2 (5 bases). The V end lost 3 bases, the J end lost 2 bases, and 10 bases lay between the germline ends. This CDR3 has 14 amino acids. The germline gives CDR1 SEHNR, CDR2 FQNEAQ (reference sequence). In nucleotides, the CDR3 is TGTGCCAGCAGCTTTGAGGGTTTACAAGAGACCCAGTACTTC. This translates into CASSFEGLQETQYF.

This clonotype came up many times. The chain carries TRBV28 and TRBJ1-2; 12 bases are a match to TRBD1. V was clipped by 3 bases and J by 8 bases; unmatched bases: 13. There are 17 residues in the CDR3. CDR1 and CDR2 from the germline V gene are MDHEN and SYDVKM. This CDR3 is CASSLEGTGGRKGGYTF. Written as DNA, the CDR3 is TGTGCCAGCAGTTTGGAAGGGACAGGGGGCCGGAAGGGCGGCTACACCTTC.